One sample yielded the 19 T cell receptor beta chains listed below, sequenced in a study of CD8 T cells in ankylosing spondylitis. TCRdb passed the 5' RACE reads through MiXCR, listing each CDR3 protein once. This table has around 150,000 distinct CDR3 sequences, approximately 7.4% appearing once. The sample taken for sequencing was blood, either unsorted or a sorted T cell fraction (not recorded which). Every receptor here comes from a female donor with ankylosing spondylitis or in good health (not recorded which).

This clonotype was counted many times. The chain carries TRBV5-1 and TRBJ2-1, with 8 bases lining up with TRBD2. This CDR3 has 15 amino acids. The trim removed 0 bases at V and 6 bases at J, leaving 5 bases unmatched. CDR1 is SGHRS, CDR2 YFSETQ, per germline. The CDR3 reads CASSLGIAGFNEQFF. As DNA, the CDR3 is TGCGCCAGCAGCTTGGGGATAGCGGGGTTCAATGAGCAGTTCTTC.

This clonotype has at least ten counts. The chain recombines TRBV28 with TRBJ2-7, with D perhaps assigned TRBD1 or TRBD2 (5 bases each). V lost 2 bases to trimming and J lost 2 bases, with 10 bases between them. Germline V CDR1 and CDR2: MDHEN, SYDVKM. This CDR3 has 14 amino acids. This CDR3 is CASSLGGRAYEQYF. DNA of the CDR3: TGTGCCAGCAGTTTAGGGGGAAGGGCCTACGAGCAGTACTTC.

This clonotype came up many times. The chain is built from TRBV4-1 and TRBJ1-4; no clear D. The germline CDR1 and CDR2 sequences are MGHRA and YSYEKL. The length of the CDR3 is 13 residues. V was pared by 4 bases and J by 8 bases, with 11 bases between. The chain's CDR3 is CASSPSGWEKLFF. The CDR3 coding sequence is TGCGCCAGCAGCCCCAGTGGCTGGGAAAAACTGTTTTTT.

This clonotype was observed at least ten times. This rearrangement joins TRBV5-1 to TRBJ2-7; tentatively, D is TRBD1 (5 bases). CDR1 SGHRS and CDR2 YFSETQ come from the germline V gene. There are 14 residues in the CDR3. Trimming cost V 3 bases and J 2 bases, with 12 bases left between them. CDR3 amino acids: CASSSTGITYEQYF. CDR3 in DNA: TGCGCCAGCAGCTCCACAGGAATAACCTACGAGCAGTACTTC. Supplemented by reference TRBV5-1 and TRBJ2-7, the full variable domain reads KAGVTQTPRYLIKTRGQQVTLSCSPISGHRSVSWYQQTPGQGLQFLFEYFSETQRNKGNFPGRFSGRQFSNSRSEMNVSTLELGDSALYLCASSSTGITYEQYFGPGTRLTVT.

This clonotype appeared many times. V and J are TRBV12-3 or TRBV12-4 and TRBJ2-1, with D tentatively TRBD1 (6 bases). V was pared by 6 bases and J by 6 bases, with 18 bases between. This CDR3 contains 15 residues. This chain's CDR3 is CASRSDRKGGNEQFF. CDR3 nucleotide sequence: TGTGCCAGCAGATCCGACAGGAAAGGGGGCAATGAGCAGTTCTTC.

This clonotype was detected many times. J is TRBJ2-3 and V is TRBV27; the D is unclear. The CDR3 totals 14 residues. Germline-derived CDR1 and CDR2 are MNHEY and SMNVEV (reference sequence). Trimming took 7 bases from V and 0 from J, leaving 11 bases between them. CDR3 nucleotides: TGTGCCAGCAAAATGACCCTAAGCACAGATACGCAGTATTTT. This codes for CASKMTLSTDTQYF.

This clonotype was counted ten times or more. This rearrangement joins TRBV7-9 to TRBJ1-3, with TRBD1 identical over 11 bases. Trimming at V came to 5 bases and at J to 0 bases, leaving 3 bases not matched to a gene. The CDR3 has 16 amino acids. Germline CDR1 is SEHNR and CDR2 is FQNEAQ (reference sequence). CDR3 in amino acids: CASSRDRGISGNTIYF. CDR3 in DNA: TGTGCCAGCAGCCGGGACAGGGGGATCTCTGGAAACACCATATATTTT.

This clonotype was observed at least ten times. V and J are TRBV3-1 and TRBJ1-2, with D tentatively TRBD1 (5 bases). Germline V lookup: CDR1 LGHDT, CDR2 YNNKEL (reference sequence). The ends were cut back, 4 bases at V and 7 bases at J, with 13 bases in the middle. The CDR3 is 13 residues long. CDR3 bases: TGTGCCAGCAGCCGAGAGGGGCTTGGTGGCTACACCTTC. It encodes CASSREGLGGYTF.

This clonotype has ten or more counts. The rearrangement uses TRBV12-3 or TRBV12-4 and TRBJ2-1, with 10 bases lining up with TRBD2. V shed 3 bases, J shed 4 bases, and the junction held 9 bases outside the gene matches. This CDR3 region has 17 residues. CDR3 in amino acids: CASSLEAGGGFYNEQFF. In DNA form, the CDR3 reads TGTGCCAGCAGTTTGGAAGCGGGGGGGGGATTTTACAATGAGCAGTTCTTC.

This clonotype was seen repeatedly, ten times or more. The chain is built from TRBV6-5 and TRBJ2-1, with 12 bases fitting TRBD2. The J segment lost 6 bases and the V segment lost 2 bases, leaving 8 bases of the junction unmatched. This CDR3 comprises 17 residues. Germline-derived CDR1 and CDR2 are MNHEY and SVGAGI. The CDR3 here is CASSYGLAGGLINEQFF. The DNA for the CDR3 is TGTGCCAGCAGTTACGGGCTAGCGGGGGGGCTGATCAATGAGCAGTTCTTC.

This clonotype was detected ten times or more. The chain couples TRBV9 to TRBJ1-5; TRBD1 might be the D (5 bases). CDR1 is SGDLS and CDR2 is YYNGEE in the germline V gene. This CDR3 has 14 amino acids. The germline V and J ends were trimmed by 0 bases and 6 bases, with 10 bases remaining between them. The CDR3 loop reads CASSVAYRSQPQHF. In nucleotides, the CDR3 is TGTGCCAGCAGCGTAGCGTACAGGTCTCAGCCCCAGCATTTT.

The sample holds many counts of this clonotype. This chain uses TRBV18 with TRBJ2-3, with D possibly being TRBD1 or TRBD2 (6 bases each). The CDR3 extends over 13 amino acids. V was pared by 8 bases and J by 4 bases, with 13 bases between. Germline V gene data show CDR1 as KGHSH and CDR2 as LQKENI. Here the CDR3 DNA reads TGTGCCAGCGTCCCGGAGGGGGCAGATACGCAGTATTTT. Translating it yields CASVPEGADTQYF.

There are many counts of this clonotype. V and J are TRBV20-1 and TRBJ2-7; D is possibly TRBD1 or TRBD2 (6 bases each). Trimming took off 0 bases at V and 0 bases at J, with 12 bases between the two ends. This CDR3 is 15 amino acids long. Germline CDR1 and CDR2: DFQATT and SNEGSKA (reference sequence). In nucleotides, the CDR3 is TGCAGTGCTAGAGATTTAGGGGGAGGCTCCTACGAGCAGTACTTC. Its translation: CSARDLGGGSYEQYF.

The chain uses TRBV7-2 and TRBJ2-7; 8 bases align to TRBD1. CDR3 length equals 13 residues. Per the germline V gene, CDR1 is SGHTA and CDR2 is FQGNSA. V lost 5 bases and J lost 7; bases outside the gene matches: 7. This CDR3 is CASSIPGGWEQYF. The CDR3 bases are TGTGCCAGCAGCATACCAGGGGGCTGGGAGCAGTACTTC.

This clonotype was observed many times. The genes are TRBV20-1 and TRBJ2-5; D remains ambiguous. Germline V CDR1 and CDR2: DFQATT, SNEGSKA (reference sequence). V dropped 1 base and J dropped 4 bases, with 13 bases sitting between them. This CDR3 comprises 14 residues. CDR3 loop: CSARVFLGAETQYF. The CDR3 coding sequence is TGCAGTGCTAGAGTCTTCTTGGGCGCAGAGACCCAGTACTTC.

This chain connects TRBV30 to TRBJ1-1; tentative D call: TRBD1 (5 bases). Germline V gene data show CDR1 as GTSNPN and CDR2 as SVGIG (reference sequence). Trimming removed 4 bases from V and 0 bases from J, with 15 bases in between. The length of the CDR3 is 15 residues. CDR3 sequence: CAWTGTHAMNTEAFF. The CDR3 nucleotides are TGTGCCTGGACCGGGACTCATGCCATGAACACTGAAGCTTTCTTT. Based on the CDR3 plus reference TRBV30 and TRBJ1-1, the full variable domain is SQTIHQWPATLVQPVGSPLSLECTVEGTSNPNLYWYRQAAGRGLQLLFYSVGIGQISSEVPQNLSASRPQDRQFILSSKKLLLSDSGFYLCAWTGTHAMNTEAFFGQGTRLTVV.

This clonotype was seen at least ten times. The J gene is TRBJ2-7, the V gene TRBV4-3; TRBD1 is a possible D gene (5 bases). The CDR3 is 14 amino acids. V was cut by 0 bases and J by 3 bases, with 9 bases left in between. Germline-derived CDR1 and CDR2 are LGHNA and YSLEER. The DNA of the CDR3 is TGCGCCAGCAGCCAAGAATGGCAGGGCTACGAGCAGTACTTC. Amino acid sequence: CASSQEWQGYEQYF.

This clonotype was seen repeatedly, ten times or more. The chain has TRBV15 and TRBJ2-3, with D possibly being TRBD2 (6 bases). The V end lost 5 bases, the J end lost 4 bases, and 16 bases lay between the germline ends. CDR1 is LNHNV, CDR2 YYDKDF, per germline (reference sequence). The CDR3 sequence is 15 residues long. This CDR3 is CATSPSAERSDTQYF. The CDR3, as DNA: TGTGCCACCAGCCCTAGCGCTGAAAGGTCAGATACGCAGTATTTT.

The gene calls are TRBV11-2 and TRBJ2-1; D might be TRBD2 (5 bases). Per germline, CDR1 SGHAT and CDR2 FQNNGV. The CDR3 spans 12 residues. V lost 5 bases and J lost 9, with 11 bases in between. This CDR3 reads CASSNRAGEQFF. For the CDR3, the DNA is TGTGCCAGCAGCAACCGGGCGGGTGAGCAGTTCTTC.